This paragraph covers one T cell receptor beta chain sequence. The data were taken from a study of blood T cell repertoires in COVID-19. Study-wide context: Material from acute and convalescent COVID-19 was sourced from the United States, Italy and Spain. In each case, the material was cDNA or gDNA derived from T cells, B-cell-depleted T cells, or PBMCs.

In the original workflow: Nucleated cell counts were estimated from reference gene primer amplification. Here immunoSEQ multiplex PCR was the method, and the copy in TCRdb shows in-frame clones only, minus some. The DNA was the basis for D and trimming; V, J and clone size are from that table. Of 40,000 or so clones listed, about 85% are singletons. This clonotype was obtained from a man aged 45 to 65 with active COVID-19. Sequences were obtained from peripheral blood.

CDR3 DNA sequence: TGTGCCAGCAGTTATTATCGGGAAGAGACCCAGTACTTC. Its protein is CASSYYREETQYF. The chain recombines TRBV6-2 or TRBV6-3 with TRBJ2-5; D call uncertain. Germline CDR1 is MNHEY and CDR2 is SVGEGT. This CDR3 contains 13 residues. Trimming shortened V by 3 bases and J by 3 bases, and 8 bases separated the two germline ends.